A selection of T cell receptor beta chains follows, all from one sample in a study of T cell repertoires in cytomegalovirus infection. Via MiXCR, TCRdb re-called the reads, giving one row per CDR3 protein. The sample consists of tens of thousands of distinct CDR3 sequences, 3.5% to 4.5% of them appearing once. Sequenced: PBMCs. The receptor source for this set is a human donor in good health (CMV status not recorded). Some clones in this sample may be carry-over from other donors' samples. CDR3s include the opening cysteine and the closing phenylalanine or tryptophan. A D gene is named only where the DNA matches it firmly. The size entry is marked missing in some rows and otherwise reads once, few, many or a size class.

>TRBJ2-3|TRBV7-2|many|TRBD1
TGTGCCAGCAGCTTCCAGGGGGTTGCAGATACGCAGTATTTT
CASSFQGVADTQYF
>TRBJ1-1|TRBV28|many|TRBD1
TGTGCCACGGGACAGAAAAGAACTGAAGCTTTCTTT
CATGQKRTEAFF
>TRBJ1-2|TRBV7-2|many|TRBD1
TGTGCCAGCAGCTTAAGACAGGGTAGGATCGATGGCTACACCTTC
CASSLRQGRIDGYTF
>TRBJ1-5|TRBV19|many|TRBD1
TGTGCCAGTACCTTAAGTGGACAGGGTCGCAGTCAGCCCCAGCATTTT
CASTLSGQGRSQPQHF
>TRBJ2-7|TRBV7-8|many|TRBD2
TGTGCCAGCAGCCGAATGGGAGGGATTTACGAGCAGTACTTC
CASSRMGGIYEQYF
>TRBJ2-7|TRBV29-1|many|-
TGCAGCGTTGCTATGGGCGACGGGCAGTACTTC
CSVAMGDGQYF
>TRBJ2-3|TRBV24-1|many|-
TGTGCCACCAGTGATCCGACCACAGATACGCAGTATTTT
CATSDPTTDTQYF
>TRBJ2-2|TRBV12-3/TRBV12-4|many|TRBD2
TGTGCCAGCAGTACCCTGGCGGGGGGCATCGGGGAGCTGTTTTTT
CASSTLAGGIGELFF
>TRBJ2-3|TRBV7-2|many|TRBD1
TGTGCCAGCAGCTTGGCCGGGACAGGCACAGATACGCAGTATTTT
CASSLAGTGTDTQYF
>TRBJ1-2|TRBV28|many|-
TGTGCCAGCTGGACCCCCAACTATGGCTACACCTTC
CASWTPNYGYTF
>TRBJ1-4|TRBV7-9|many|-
TGTGCCAGCAGCCCGAGGGACACCGAAAAACTGTTTTTT
CASSPRDTEKLFF
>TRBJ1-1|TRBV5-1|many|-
TGCGCCAGCAGCTTGGGTCGGACAGAGAACACTGAAGCTTTCTTT
CASSLGRTENTEAFF
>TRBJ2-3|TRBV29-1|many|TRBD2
TGCAGCGCGGGGGGGCTGCTCCTCACAGATACGCAGTATTTT
CSAGGLLLTDTQYF
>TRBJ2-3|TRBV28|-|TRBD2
TGTGCCAGCACCCAGAGACTAGCGGGATCCTCTAGCACAGATACGCAGTATTTT
CASTQRLAGSSSTDTQYF
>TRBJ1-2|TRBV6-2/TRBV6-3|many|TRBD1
TGTGCCATCCGGGGACAGCACCTTTCCTATGGCTACACCTTC
CAIRGQHLSYGYTF
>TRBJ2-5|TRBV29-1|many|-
TGCAGCGTTGGAGGGAACGAAGAGACCCAGTACTTC
CSVGGNEETQYF
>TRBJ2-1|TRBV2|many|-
TGTGCCAGCAGTGTACGGGAGCAGTTCTTC
CASSVREQFF
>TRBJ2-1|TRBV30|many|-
TGTGCCTGGAGTACAGGCCTTGGGGAGCAGTTCTTC
CAWSTGLGEQFF
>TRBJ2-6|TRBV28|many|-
TGTGCCAGCAGTTTATTCGGACGGTCTGGGGCCAACGTCCTGACTTTC
CASSLFGRSGANVLTF
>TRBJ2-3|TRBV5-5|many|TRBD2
TGTGTCAGCAGCCCGCGGACTAGCGGGGGATCCTCTACGCAGTATTTT
CVSSPRTSGGSSTQYF
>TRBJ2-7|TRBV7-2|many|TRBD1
TGTGCCAGCAGCGTGCCGACAGGGGGCGGACGCTACGAGCAGTACTTC
CASSVPTGGGRYEQYF
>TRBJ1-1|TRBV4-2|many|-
TGTGCCAGCAGCCAAGGATCCCAAAACAGTGCTGGCACTGAAGCTTTCTTT
CASSQGSQNSAGTEAFF
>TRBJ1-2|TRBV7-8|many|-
TGTGCCAGCAGCTTAACCGACAGGTCTGGCTACACCTTC
CASSLTDRSGYTF
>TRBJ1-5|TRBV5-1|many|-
TGCGCCAGCAGCCCTGGGGCCAATCAGCCCCAGCATTTT
CASSPGANQPQHF
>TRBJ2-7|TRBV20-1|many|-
TGCAGTGCTAGGATCTTGACCGGATCTCCGGTCGAGCAGTACTTC
CSARILTGSPVEQYF
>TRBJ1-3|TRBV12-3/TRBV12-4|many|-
TGTGCCAGCAGCTCCGACACCCGCCTCTCTGGAAACACCATATATTTT
CASSSDTRLSGNTIYF
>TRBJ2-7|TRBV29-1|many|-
TGCAGCGTCTTGACAAACCCCTCCTACGAGCAGTACTTC
CSVLTNPSYEQYF
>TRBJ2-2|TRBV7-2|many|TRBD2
TGTGCCAGCCAACTGCGGGGGGGAACCGGGGAGCTGTTTTTT
CASQLRGGTGELFF
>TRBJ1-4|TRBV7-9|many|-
TGTGCCAGCAGCTTTCTATTACAAGGGAGGGAAAAACTGTTTTTT
CASSFLLQGREKLFF
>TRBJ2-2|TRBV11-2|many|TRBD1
TGTGCCAGCAGCCCGACAGGGGGCGACACCGGGGAGCTGTTTTTT
CASSPTGGDTGELFF
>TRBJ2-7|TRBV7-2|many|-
TGTGCCAGCAGCGTAAGCTCCTACGAGCAGTACTTC
CASSVSSYEQYF
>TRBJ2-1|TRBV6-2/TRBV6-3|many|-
TGTGCCAGCAGTTACAGGGCCAATGAGCAGTTCTTC
CASSYRANEQFF
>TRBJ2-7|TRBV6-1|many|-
TGTGCCAGCAGTGAAGCGCTGTCGGGGTACGAGCAGTACTTC
CASSEALSGYEQYF
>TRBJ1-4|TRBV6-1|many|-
TGTGCCAGCAGTGAAAATGGACAGTCTAAACTGTTTTTT
CASSENGQSKLFF
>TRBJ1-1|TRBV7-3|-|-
TGTGACAGCAGCCCCGGGAGAGGGGTTGGGGCTTTCTTT
CDSSPGRGVGAFF
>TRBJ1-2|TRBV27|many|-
TGTGCCAGCAGCGGTACAGGTTCAGGACGCTATGGCTACACCTTC
CASSGTGSGRYGYTF
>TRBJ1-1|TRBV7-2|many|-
TGTGCCAGCAGCCCGATCAGTCGGAGGGGACTGAACACTGAAGCTTTCTTT
CASSPISRRGLNTEAFF